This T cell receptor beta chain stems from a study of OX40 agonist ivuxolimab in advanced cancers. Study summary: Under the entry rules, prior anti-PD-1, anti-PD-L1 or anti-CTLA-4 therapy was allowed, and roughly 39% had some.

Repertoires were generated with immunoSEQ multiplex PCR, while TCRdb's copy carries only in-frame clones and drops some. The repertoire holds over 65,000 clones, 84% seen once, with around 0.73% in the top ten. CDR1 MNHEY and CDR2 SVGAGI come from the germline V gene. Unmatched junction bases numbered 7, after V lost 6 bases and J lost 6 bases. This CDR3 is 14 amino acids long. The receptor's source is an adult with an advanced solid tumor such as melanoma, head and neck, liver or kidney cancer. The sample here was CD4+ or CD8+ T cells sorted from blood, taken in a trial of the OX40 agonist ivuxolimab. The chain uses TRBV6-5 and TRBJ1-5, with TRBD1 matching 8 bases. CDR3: CASSPDRGGQPQHF. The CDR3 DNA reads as TGTGCCAGCAGCCCAGACAGGGGCGGTCAGCCCCAGCATTTT.